The clone carrying this T cell receptor (beta chain) was counted once. Its matching antigen is unknown. The data were obtained in a study of CD8+ T cells in alopecia areata. Study overall: Treated individuals took tofacitinib by mouth, 5 to 10 mg twice daily.

Points from the study as a whole: Clonality was higher in lesional than normal scalp, especially in alopecia totalis/universalis. Scalp sequencing also captures normal skin's resident alphabeta T cells.

Samples from alopecia areata patients were lesional scalp punch biopsies and peripheral blood. As the sequencing template, cDNA was produced by extracting RNA and reverse transcribing it. Produced via immunoSEQ multiplex PCR; TCRdb's table is partial and in-frame only. The profile shows 150,000 or so clones, approximately 87% of them singletons. The sequenced sample was CD8+ T cells sorted from blood, obtained at week 0. The source of this sequence is a human donor with alopecia areata.

The CDR3 here is CASSAFPSGVFTDTQYF. The CDR3 nucleotides read TGTGCCAGCAGTGCATTTCCTAGCGGGGTCTTCACAGATACGCAGTATTTT. The chain carries TRBV2 and TRBJ2-3, with 9 bases lining up with TRBD2. Germline lookup yields CDR1 SNHLY and CDR2 FYNNEI. Trimming cost V 4 bases and J 2 bases; bases outside gene matches: 10. CDR3 length equals 17 residues.